This is a list of T cell receptor beta chains from one sample in a study of blood T cell repertoires in COVID-19. Using immunoSEQ multiplex PCR, the repertoire was profiled, and TCRdb retains in-frame clones only, with some absent. The table has over 50,000 clones, 88% seen once. The material sequenced was peripheral blood. The receptors were sampled from a human donor in a cohort sampled during active COVID-19. Both conserved end residues are trimmed from each CDR3.

v_call	j_call	cdr3_aa
TRBV2	TRBJ2-1	ASKSNSGWAEQF
TRBV2	TRBJ2-3	ASSEARGKLDTQY
TRBV15	TRBJ2-3	ATSSSRAIDTQY
TRBV11-2	TRBJ1-6	ASSLGIGQGSSYNSPLH
TRBV6-1	TRBJ1-5	ASSDLRSQGVPYSNQPQH
TRBV5-6	TRBJ1-1	ASSPGTGGSEAF
TRBV7-2	TRBJ2-7	ASSLRTSGSYEQY
TRBV2	TRBJ2-2	ASRGLAANTGELF
TRBV11-2	TRBJ1-2	ASSLGGGLLANYGYT
TRBV11-3	TRBJ2-1	ASSPGLTSGDNEQF
TRBV7-3	TRBJ2-1	ASSWTGGAGNEQF
TRBV6-1	TRBJ1-6	ASSEYPPTGYNSPLH
TRBV29-1	TRBJ2-1	SVRDRIYNEQF
TRBV7-2	TRBJ2-5	ASSVGLAGGRETQY
TRBV28	TRBJ2-7	ASSSPGGASYEQY
TRBV5-1	TRBJ2-3	ASSFQSGRGTDTQY
TRBV7-9	TRBJ1-2	ASSRTGSYGYT
TRBV28	TRBJ1-4	ASSPVTSTNEKLF
TRBV20-1	TRBJ1-1	SAGVHTEAF
TRBV5-1	TRBJ1-4	ASSPNTPGQGKKLF
TRBV2	TRBJ1-4	ASSRQAATNEKLF
TRBV10-1	TRBJ2-1	ASSGYNEQF
TRBV6-1	TRBJ2-3	ASSEGGLAGGPTDTQY
TRBV6-1	TRBJ1-5	ASSEMGPRGNQPQH
TRBV5-5	TRBJ2-1	ASSLATTGRGGNEQF
TRBV7-8	TRBJ1-5	ASSFGQGIDYSNQPQH
TRBV18	TRBJ2-5	ASSSAGQETQY
TRBV19	TRBJ1-3	ASSTQGAGNTIY
TRBV7-2	TRBJ1-6	ASSLTGLASPLH
TRBV28	TRBJ1-1	ASSTQGLPQQTEAF
TRBV18	TRBJ1-1	ASSLNAGTLYTEAF
TRBV15	TRBJ1-2	ATSRGGQLNYGYT
TRBV5-6	TRBJ2-1	ASSLEKTRHRSYNEQF
TRBV24-1	TRBJ2-3	ATSDPKGQGRTDTQY
TRBV5-1	TRBJ1-2	ASSLQTAYGYT
TRBV11-2	TRBJ1-2	ASSGQGANYGYT
TRBV2	TRBJ2-6	ASSEVGASFQSGANVLT
TRBV5-1	TRBJ2-5	ASSPGQQQETQY
TRBV5-4	TRBJ1-3	ASSPWGGPGNTIY
TRBV5-1	TRBJ1-5	ASSLEARGSNQPQH
TRBV27	TRBJ1-6	ASSSTQRYSPLH
TRBV13	TRBJ2-2	ASSFRDRGTGELF
TRBV9	TRBJ2-2	ASSVALVNTGELF
TRBV6-6	TRBJ2-1	ASSGQRRGSYNEQF
TRBV6-6	TRBJ1-1	ASSFQTPPGTEAF
TRBV24-1	TRBJ2-1	ATSDRTSGYNEQF
TRBV27	TRBJ2-2	ASSPAPSARSTGELF
TRBV11-2	TRBJ2-1	ASSLRRGGASEQF
TRBV11-2	TRBJ2-6	ASSPTDTSGANVLT
TRBV18	TRBJ1-4	ASSRGQNEKLF
TRBV5-1	TRBJ2-5	ASSPGGFETQY
TRBV29-1	TRBJ2-7	SVVGGGPSYEQY
TRBV6-5	TRBJ2-4	ASSYSDRLAKNIQY
TRBV28	TRBJ1-2	ASSLGVWTAYGYT